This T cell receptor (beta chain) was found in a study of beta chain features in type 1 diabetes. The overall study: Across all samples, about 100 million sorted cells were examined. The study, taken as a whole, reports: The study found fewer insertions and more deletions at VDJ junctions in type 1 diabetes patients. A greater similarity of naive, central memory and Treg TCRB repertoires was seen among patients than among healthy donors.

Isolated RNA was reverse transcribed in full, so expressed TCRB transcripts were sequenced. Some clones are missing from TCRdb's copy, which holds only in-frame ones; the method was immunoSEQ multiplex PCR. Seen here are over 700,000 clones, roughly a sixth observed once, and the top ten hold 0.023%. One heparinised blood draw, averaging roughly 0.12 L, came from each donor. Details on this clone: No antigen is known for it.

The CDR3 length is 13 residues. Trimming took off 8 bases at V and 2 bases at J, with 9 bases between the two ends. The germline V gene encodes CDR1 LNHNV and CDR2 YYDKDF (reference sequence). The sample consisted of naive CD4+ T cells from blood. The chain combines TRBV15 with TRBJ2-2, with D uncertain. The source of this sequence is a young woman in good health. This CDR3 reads CATGARNTGELFF. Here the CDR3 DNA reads TGTGCCACCGGCGCACGAAACACCGGGGAGCTGTTTTTT.